The 5 T cell receptor beta chains given below trace back to one sample, sequenced in a study of T cells in Graves' hyperthyroidism and ophthalmopathy. Amplification of TCR beta CDR3 regions used RNA as the template. Researchers ran a first-round RT-PCR on the TCR CDR3 using the HTBI primer set. TCRdb passed the multiplex PCR reads through MiXCR, listing each CDR3 protein once. This sample has approximately 590,000 distinct CDR3 sequences, with approximately 14% found just once. Input material: blood. The receptor source for this set is a woman aged 25 to 39 with Graves' hyperthyroidism.

This clonotype was detected only once. One base away lies a much larger clone, so this may be a sequencing read error. The V gene is TRBV6-2 or TRBV6-3, the J gene TRBJ1-1; possible D gene TRBD1, 6 bases. The germline V gene encodes CDR1 MNHEY and CDR2 SVGEGT. The CDR3 has 13 residues. This CDR3 is CASSHKGGAEALF. CDR3 nucleotides: TGTGCCAGCAGTCACAAAGGGGGGGCTGAAGCTCTCTTT.

The V and J genes are TRBV5-4 and TRBJ2-1; D not certain. Trimming removed 4 bases at V and 8 bases at J, with 7 bases between. The CDR3 runs 11 residues. Germline CDR1 and CDR2: SGHNT and YYREEE (reference sequence). The DNA for the CDR3 is TGTGCCAGCAGCAGTAGTTATGAGCAGTTCTTC. This translates into CASSSSYEQFF. The variable domain in full, completed from reference TRBV5-4 and TRBJ2-1, reads ETGVTQSPTHLIKTRGQQVTLRCSSQSGHNTVSWYQQALGQGPQFIFQYYREEENGRGNFPPRFSGLQFPNYSSELNVNALELDDSALYLCASSSSYEQFFGPGTRLTVL.

This clonotype was recorded a few times. The rearrangement uses TRBV6-2 or TRBV6-3 and TRBJ2-7; no reliable D call. The V gene's germline CDR1 is MNHEY and CDR2 SVGEGT. This CDR3 region has 15 residues. V gave up 0 bases and J gave up 5 bases, with 14 bases separating them. The CDR3 is CASSYSRPTPHEQYF. The CDR3 DNA is TGTGCCAGCAGTTACTCCCGTCCCACGCCCCACGAGCAGTACTTC.

This clonotype was observed a few times. This chain uses TRBV6-1 with TRBJ2-7, with D possibly being TRBD1 (5 bases). CDR1 MNHNS and CDR2 SASEGT come from the germline V gene. The CDR3 runs 11 residues. The CDR3 region is CPPREEMEQYF. CDR3 nucleotides: TGTCCCCCCAGGGAAGAAATGGAGCAGTACTTC.

This clonotype has at least ten counts. The V gene is TRBV12-3 or TRBV12-4, the J gene TRBJ2-1, with 9 bases identical to TRBD2. V lost 5 bases and J lost 3; bases outside the gene matches: 5. The CDR3 runs to 15 residues. The CDR3 here is CASSISGRNYNEQFF. The CDR3 bases are TGTGCCAGCAGTATTAGCGGGAGAAACTACAATGAGCAGTTCTTC.